These 13 T cell receptor beta chains originate from one sample sequenced in a study of cytomegalovirus exposure and HLA in healthy donors. The PCR made use of 60 Vbeta and 13 Jbeta primers. Only in-frame clones appear in the TCRdb table, and some are missing; sequencing was by immunoSEQ multiplex PCR. This table has 130,000 or so clones, 77% appearing once. Sample: PBMCs. Source of these receptors: a man aged 18-30 years in good health and CMV-seropositive.

The chain couples TRBV5-4 to TRBJ2-5; D is possibly TRBD2 (6 bases). The end of the DNA is better explained by TRBJ2-7, so the J call may be wrong. Germline V gene data show CDR1 as SGHNT and CDR2 as YYREEE (reference sequence). This CDR3 is 15 amino acids long. CDR3 protein: CASSPSVGRGYEQYF. The CDR3 nucleotides read TGTGCCAGCAGCCCGAGTGTCGGGAGAGGCTACGAGCAGTACTTC.

The rearrangement links TRBV30 to TRBJ2-5; tentative D call: TRBD2 (6 bases). The germline gives CDR1 GTSNPN, CDR2 SVGIG (reference sequence). The CDR3 sequence is 13 residues long. Trimming removed 1 base from V and 2 bases from J, with 8 bases in between. Here the CDR3 DNA reads TGTGCCTGGAGTGGGGACTTACAAGAGACCCAGTACTTC. Encoded protein: CAWSGDLQETQYF.

The genes are TRBV5-1 and TRBJ2-7; a possible D gene is TRBD2 (6 bases). V was trimmed by 0 bases and J by 2 bases, leaving 9 bases between them. This CDR3 has 14 residues. Germline CDR1 and CDR2: SGHRS and YFSETQ. As DNA, the CDR3 is TGCGCCAGCAGCTTGGCTAGCGAGACCTACGAGCAGTACTTC. Residues: CASSLASETYEQYF.

The gene calls are TRBV7-3 and TRBJ1-2; tentative D call: TRBD1 (6 bases). Germline values: CDR1 SGHTA, CDR2 FQGTGA. The V gene lost 5 bases and the J gene lost 7 bases, with 17 bases spanning the gap. The CDR3 spans 14 residues. As DNA, the CDR3 is TGTGCCAGCAGCCCGATGGGGGGGGCGTCTGGCTACACCTTC. It codes for CASSPMGGASGYTF.

The V and J genes are TRBV19 and TRBJ2-6; the D is unclear. The V and J ends lost 5 bases and 0 bases respectively, with 5 bases between them. This CDR3 is 14 amino acids long. In germline, CDR1 is LNHDA, CDR2 SQIVND (reference sequence). CDR3 nucleotides: TGTGCCAGTAGTTCATCCTCTGGGGCCAACGTCCTGACTTTC. It encodes CASSSSSGANVLTF.

There are a few counts of this clone. This chain connects TRBV5-1 to TRBJ2-3; 7 bases are a match to TRBD2. The germline V gene encodes CDR1 SGHRS and CDR2 YFSETQ. The CDR3 covers 15 residues. Germline trimming cut 3 bases from V and 1 base from J; bases unmatched to any gene: 5. CDR3 residues: CASSSSGPGTDTQYF. Here the CDR3 DNA reads TGCGCCAGCAGCTCTAGCGGCCCCGGCACAGATACGCAGTATTTT.

The V and J genes are TRBV7-8 and TRBJ2-3, with 8 bases identical to TRBD2. V dropped 2 bases and J dropped 6; count of bases not matched to a gene: 16. The CDR3 is 18 amino acids. CDR1 is SGHVS, CDR2 FQNEAQ, per germline. CDR3 bases: TGTGCCAGCAGCTTACCCCGGGATAGCGGGATACCAGGGGATACGCAGTATTTT. This sequence encodes CASSLPRDSGIPGDTQYF.

CDR3 sequence reads: CASSHSRETQYF. DNA of the CDR3: TGTGCCAGCTCACATTCACGGGAGACCCAGTACTTC. The chain has TRBV18 and TRBJ2-5; D not certain. V was pared by 4 bases and J by 5 bases, with 8 bases between. The CDR3 loop spans 12 amino acids. Looked up from germline, CDR1 is KGHSH and CDR2 is LQKENI.

The J gene is TRBJ2-7, the V gene TRBV7-6; a weak D match, TRBD2 (6 bases). V was shortened by 6 bases and J by 2 bases, with 11 bases between the two germline ends. CDR1 and CDR2 (germline): SGHVS, FNYEAQ. CDR3 length equals 13 residues. CDR3 nucleotide sequence: TGTGCCAGCAGTCGGGGGTTTACCTACGAGCAGTACTTC. Protein product: CASSRGFTYEQYF.

V gene TRBV6-4 combines with J gene TRBJ1-1; 9 nucleotides agree with TRBD1. V was clipped by 7 bases and J by 5 bases; unmatched bases: 14. There are 16 residues in the CDR3. CDR1 and CDR2 from the germline V gene are MRHNA and SNTAGT. In DNA form, the CDR3 reads TGTGCCAGCATGGTGGCGCCCGGGACAGGGTTGACTGAAGCTTTCTTT. This gives the protein CASMVAPGTGLTEAFF.

The chain carries TRBV7-9 and TRBJ1-5, with D possibly being TRBD1 (5 bases). The germline CDR1 and CDR2 sequences are SEHNR and FQNEAQ (reference sequence). V lost 0 bases, J lost 0 bases, and 6 bases lay in between. This CDR3 is 15 amino acids long. The CDR3 reads CASSLAGVSNQPQHF. In nucleotides, the CDR3 is TGTGCCAGCAGCTTAGCAGGGGTTAGCAATCAGCCCCAGCATTTT.

V and J are TRBV6-6 and TRBJ2-7; a weak D match, TRBD2 (5 bases). CDR1 and CDR2 from the germline V gene are MNHNY and SVGAGI (reference sequence). The CDR3 totals 11 residues. The V and J ends lost 11 bases and 6 bases respectively, with 14 bases between them. CDR3 amino acids: CASLSGSEQYF. CDR3 DNA sequence: TGTGCCTCTTTAAGTGGGAGCGAGCAGTACTTC.

This clone was detected only once. The chain uses TRBV18 and TRBJ2-2; perhaps TRBD2 as D (5 bases). The length of the CDR3 is 14 residues. CDR1 and CDR2 from the germline V gene are KGHSH and LQKENI. V dropped 2 bases and J dropped 5 bases, with 9 bases sitting between them. The CDR3 loop is CASSPSRTTGELFF. The CDR3 nucleotides are TGTGCCAGCTCACCATCCAGGACTACCGGGGAGCTGTTTTTT.